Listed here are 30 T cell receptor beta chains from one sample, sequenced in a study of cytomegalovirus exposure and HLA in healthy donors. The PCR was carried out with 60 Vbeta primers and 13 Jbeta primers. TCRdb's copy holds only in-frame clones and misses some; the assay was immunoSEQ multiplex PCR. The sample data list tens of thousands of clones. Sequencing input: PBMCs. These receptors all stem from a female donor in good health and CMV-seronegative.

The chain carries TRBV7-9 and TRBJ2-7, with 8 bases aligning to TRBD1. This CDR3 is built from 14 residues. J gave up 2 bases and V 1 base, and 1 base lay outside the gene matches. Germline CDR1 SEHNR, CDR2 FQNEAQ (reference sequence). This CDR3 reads CASSLVQGAYEQYF. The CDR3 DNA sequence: TGTGCCAGCAGCTTAGTACAGGGGGCCTACGAGCAGTACTTC.

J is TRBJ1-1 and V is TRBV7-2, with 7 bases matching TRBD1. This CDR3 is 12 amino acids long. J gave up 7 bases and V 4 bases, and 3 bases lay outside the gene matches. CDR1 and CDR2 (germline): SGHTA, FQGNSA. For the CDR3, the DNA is TGTGCCAGCAGCTCCCACAGGGGTGAAGCTTTCTTT. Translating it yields CASSSHRGEAFF.

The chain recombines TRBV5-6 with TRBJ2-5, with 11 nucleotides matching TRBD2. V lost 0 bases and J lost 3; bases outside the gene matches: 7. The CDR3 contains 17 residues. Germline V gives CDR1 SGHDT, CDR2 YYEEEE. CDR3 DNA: TGTGCCAGCAGCTTGGCAACGGGACTAGCGGAGAAAGAGACCCAGTACTTC. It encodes CASSLATGLAEKETQYF.

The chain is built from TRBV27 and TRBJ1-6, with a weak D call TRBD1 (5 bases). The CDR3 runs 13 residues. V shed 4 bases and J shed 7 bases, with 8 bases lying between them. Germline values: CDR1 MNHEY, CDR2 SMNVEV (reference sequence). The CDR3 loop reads CASSSKGNSPLHF. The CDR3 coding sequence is TGTGCCAGCAGTTCGAAGGGGAATTCACCCCTCCACTTT.

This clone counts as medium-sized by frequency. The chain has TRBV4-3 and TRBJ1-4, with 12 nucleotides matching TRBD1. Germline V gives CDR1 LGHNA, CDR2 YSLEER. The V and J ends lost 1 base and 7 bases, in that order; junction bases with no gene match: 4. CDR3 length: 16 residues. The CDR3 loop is CASSQGKGQGAEKLFF. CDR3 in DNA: TGCGCCAGCAGCCAAGGAAAGGGACAGGGGGCTGAAAAACTGTTTTTT.

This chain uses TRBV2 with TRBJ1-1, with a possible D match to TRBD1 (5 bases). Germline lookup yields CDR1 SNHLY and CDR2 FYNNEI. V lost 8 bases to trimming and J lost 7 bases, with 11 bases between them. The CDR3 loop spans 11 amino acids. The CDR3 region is CASGGVGEAFF. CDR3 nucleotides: TGTGCCAGCGGGGGGGTCGGTGAAGCTTTCTTT.

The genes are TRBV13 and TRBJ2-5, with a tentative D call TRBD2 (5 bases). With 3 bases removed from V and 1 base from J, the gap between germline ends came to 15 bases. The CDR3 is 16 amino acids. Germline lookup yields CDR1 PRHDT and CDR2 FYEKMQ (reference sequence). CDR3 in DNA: TGTGCCAGCAGCTTCGGACGGGGAAACTTCCAAGAGACCCAGTACTTC. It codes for CASSFGRGNFQETQYF.

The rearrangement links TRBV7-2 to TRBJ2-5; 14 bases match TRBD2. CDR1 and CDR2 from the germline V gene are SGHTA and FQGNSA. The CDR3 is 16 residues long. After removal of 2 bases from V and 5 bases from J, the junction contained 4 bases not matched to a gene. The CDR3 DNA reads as TGTGCCAGCAGCTTATCGACTAGCGGGGGGGCGGAGACCCAGTACTTC. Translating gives CASSLSTSGGAETQYF. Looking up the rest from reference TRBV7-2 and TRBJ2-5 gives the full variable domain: GAGVSQSPSNKVTEKGKDVELRCDPISGHTALYWYRQSLGQGLEFLIYFQGNSAPDKSGLPSDRFSAERTGGSVSTLTIQRTQQEDSAVYLCASSLSTSGGAETQYFGPGTRLLVL.

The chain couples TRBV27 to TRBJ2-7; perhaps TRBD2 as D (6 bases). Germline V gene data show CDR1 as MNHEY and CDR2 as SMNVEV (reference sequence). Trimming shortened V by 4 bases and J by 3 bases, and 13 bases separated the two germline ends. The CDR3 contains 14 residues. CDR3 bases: TGTGCCAGCAGTTCGTGGACGGGAGTCTACGAGCAGTACTTC. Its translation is CASSSWTGVYEQYF.

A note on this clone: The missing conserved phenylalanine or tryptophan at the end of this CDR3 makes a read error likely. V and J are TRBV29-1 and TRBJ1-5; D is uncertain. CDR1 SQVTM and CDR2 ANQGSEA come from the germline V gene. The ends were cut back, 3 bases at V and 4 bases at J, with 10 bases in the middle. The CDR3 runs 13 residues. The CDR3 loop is CSVEVERNQPQHL. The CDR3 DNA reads TGCAGCGTTGAGGTGGAGAGAAATCAGCCCCAGCATCTT.

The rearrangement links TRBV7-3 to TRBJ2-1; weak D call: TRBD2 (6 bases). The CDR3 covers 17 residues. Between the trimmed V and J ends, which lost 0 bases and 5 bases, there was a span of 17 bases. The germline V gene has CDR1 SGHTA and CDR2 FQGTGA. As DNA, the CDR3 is TGTGCCAGCAGCTTAACGCCCGGGGTAGCGGCTGACAATGAGCAGTTCTTC. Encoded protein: CASSLTPGVAADNEQFF.

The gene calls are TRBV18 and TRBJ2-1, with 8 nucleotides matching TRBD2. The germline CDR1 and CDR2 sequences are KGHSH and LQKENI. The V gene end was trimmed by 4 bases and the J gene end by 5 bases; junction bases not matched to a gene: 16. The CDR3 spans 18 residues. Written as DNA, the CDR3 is TGTGCCAGCTCACGCGACTCCCCCGCGGGGGGTGGCCACAATGAGCAGTTCTTC. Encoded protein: CASSRDSPAGGGHNEQFF.

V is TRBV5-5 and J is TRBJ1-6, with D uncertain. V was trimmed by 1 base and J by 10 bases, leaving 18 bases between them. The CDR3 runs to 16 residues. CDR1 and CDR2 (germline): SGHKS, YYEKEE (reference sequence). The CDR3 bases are TGTGCCAGCAGCTTGATTGGCAGGAAGGATGGCTCACCCCTCCACTTT. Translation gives CASSLIGRKDGSPLHF.

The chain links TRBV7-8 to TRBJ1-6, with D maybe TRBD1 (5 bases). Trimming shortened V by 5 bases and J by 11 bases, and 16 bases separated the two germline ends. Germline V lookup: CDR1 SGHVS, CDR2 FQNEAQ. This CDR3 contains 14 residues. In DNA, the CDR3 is TGTGCCAGCAGCCAGGGTAGTGCAGGGACACCCCTCCACTTT. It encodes CASSQGSAGTPLHF.

In DNA form, the CDR3 reads TGTGCCAGCAGTGGCAGCGGGACGGGGTTCATAGGACAGCCCCAGCATTTT. Amino acids: CASSGSGTGFIGQPQHF. This chain joins TRBV6-1 and TRBJ1-5, with D perhaps TRBD1 (5 bases). Deletions cut 4 bases from V and 7 bases from J, with 23 bases between. Germline V gene sequence: CDR1 MNHNS, CDR2 SASEGT. The CDR3 is made up of 17 amino acids.

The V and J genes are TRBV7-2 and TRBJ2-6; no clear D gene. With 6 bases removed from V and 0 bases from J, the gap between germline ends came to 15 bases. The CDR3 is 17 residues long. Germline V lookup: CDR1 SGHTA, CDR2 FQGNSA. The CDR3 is CASSRSTRSSGANVLTF. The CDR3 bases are TGTGCCAGCAGTAGGAGCACGAGAAGCTCTGGGGCCAACGTCCTGACTTTC.

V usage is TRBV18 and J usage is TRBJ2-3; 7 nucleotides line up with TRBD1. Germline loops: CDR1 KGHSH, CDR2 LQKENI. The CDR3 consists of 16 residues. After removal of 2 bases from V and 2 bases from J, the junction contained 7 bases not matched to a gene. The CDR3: CASSPGLTGNTDTQYF. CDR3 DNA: TGTGCCAGCTCACCAGGCTTGACAGGGAACACAGATACGCAGTATTTT.

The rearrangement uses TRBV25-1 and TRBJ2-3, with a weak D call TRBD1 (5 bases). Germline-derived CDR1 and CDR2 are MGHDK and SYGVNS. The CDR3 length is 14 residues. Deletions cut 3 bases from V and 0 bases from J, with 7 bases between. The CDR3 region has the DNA TGTGCCAGCAGTGATCAGGGCAGCACAGATACGCAGTATTTT. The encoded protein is CASSDQGSTDTQYF.

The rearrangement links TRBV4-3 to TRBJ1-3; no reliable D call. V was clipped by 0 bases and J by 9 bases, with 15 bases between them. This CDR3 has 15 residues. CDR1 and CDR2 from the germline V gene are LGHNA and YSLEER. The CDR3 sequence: CASSQDGGKQGTIYF. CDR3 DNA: TGCGCCAGCAGCCAAGATGGCGGGAAACAAGGCACCATATATTTT.

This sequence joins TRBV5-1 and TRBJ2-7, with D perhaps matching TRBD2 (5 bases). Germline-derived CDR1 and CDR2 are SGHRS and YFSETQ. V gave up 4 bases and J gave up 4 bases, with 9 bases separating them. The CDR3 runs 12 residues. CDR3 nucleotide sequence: TGCGCCAGCAGCCTTCGGGGTTACGAGCAGTACTTC. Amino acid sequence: CASSLRGYEQYF.

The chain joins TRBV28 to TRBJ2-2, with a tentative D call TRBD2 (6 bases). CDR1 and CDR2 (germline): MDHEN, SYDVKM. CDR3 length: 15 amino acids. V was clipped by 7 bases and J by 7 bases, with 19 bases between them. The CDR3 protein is CASNLERRVGGELFF. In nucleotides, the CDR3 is TGTGCCAGCAATTTGGAAAGGAGGGTTGGCGGGGAGCTGTTTTTT.

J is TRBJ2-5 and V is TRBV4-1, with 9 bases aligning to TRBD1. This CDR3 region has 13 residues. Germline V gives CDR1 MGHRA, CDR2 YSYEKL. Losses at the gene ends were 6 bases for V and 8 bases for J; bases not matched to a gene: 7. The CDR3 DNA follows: TGCGCCAGCAGACGGACAGGGGAGGTTACCCAGTACTTC. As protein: CASRRTGEVTQYF.

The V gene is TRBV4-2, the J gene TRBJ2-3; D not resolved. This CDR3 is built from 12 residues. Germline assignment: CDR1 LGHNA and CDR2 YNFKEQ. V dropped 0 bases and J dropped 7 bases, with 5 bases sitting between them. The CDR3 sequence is CASSQDKYTQYF. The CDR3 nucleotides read TGTGCCAGCAGCCAAGATAAATATACGCAGTATTTT.

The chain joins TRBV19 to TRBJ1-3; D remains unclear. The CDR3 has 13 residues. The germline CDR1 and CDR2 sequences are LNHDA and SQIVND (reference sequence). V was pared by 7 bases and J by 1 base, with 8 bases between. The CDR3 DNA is TGTGCCAGTACCCTCACATCTGGAAACACCATATATTTT. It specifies CASTLTSGNTIYF.

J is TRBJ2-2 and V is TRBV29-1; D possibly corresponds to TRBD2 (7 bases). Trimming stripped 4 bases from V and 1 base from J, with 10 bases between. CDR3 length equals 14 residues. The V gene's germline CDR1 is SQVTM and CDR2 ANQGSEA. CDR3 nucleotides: TGCAGCGTTGTTAGGGGGGGGAACACCGGGGAGCTGTTTTTT. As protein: CSVVRGGNTGELFF.

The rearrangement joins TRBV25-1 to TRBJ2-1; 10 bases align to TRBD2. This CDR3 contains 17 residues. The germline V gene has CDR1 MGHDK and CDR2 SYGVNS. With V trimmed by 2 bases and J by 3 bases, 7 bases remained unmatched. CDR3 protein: CASSEGPSGGRYNEQFF. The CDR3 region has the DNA TGTGCCAGCAGTGAAGGCCCTAGCGGGGGCCGCTACAATGAGCAGTTCTTC.

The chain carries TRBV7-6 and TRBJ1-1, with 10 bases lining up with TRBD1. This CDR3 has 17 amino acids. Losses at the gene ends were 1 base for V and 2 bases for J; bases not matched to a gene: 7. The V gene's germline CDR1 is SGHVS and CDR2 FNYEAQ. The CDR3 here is CASSLGFWDRGNTEAFF. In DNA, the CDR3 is TGTGCCAGCAGCTTAGGATTCTGGGACAGGGGCAACACTGAAGCTTTCTTT.

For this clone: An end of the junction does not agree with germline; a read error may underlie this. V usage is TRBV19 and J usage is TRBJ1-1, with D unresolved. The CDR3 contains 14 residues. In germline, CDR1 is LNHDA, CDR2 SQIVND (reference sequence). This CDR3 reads CASSNHRRNAEAFF. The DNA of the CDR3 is TGTGCCAGTAGTAATCATAGGCGGAACGCTGAAGCTTTCTTT.

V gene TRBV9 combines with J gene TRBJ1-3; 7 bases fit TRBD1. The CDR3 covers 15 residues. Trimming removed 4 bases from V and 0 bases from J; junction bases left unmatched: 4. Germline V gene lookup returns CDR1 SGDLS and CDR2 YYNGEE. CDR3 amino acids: CASSSSGGSGNTIYF. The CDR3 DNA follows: TGTGCCAGCAGCTCGTCAGGGGGCTCTGGAAACACCATATATTTT.

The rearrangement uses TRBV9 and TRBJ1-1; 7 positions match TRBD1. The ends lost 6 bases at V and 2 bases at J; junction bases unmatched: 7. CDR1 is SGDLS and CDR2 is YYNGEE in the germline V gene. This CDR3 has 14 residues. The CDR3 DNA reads TGTGCCAGCACCAGGGACAGAGTTAACACTGAAGCTTTCTTT. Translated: CASTRDRVNTEAFF.